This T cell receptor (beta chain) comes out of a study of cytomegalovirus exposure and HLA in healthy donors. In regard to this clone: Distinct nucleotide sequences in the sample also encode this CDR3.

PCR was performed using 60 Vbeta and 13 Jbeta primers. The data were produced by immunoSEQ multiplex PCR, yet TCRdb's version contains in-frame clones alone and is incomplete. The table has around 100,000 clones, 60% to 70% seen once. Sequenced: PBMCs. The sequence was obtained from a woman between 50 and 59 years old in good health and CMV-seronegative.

CDR3 sequence reads: CASSEAAVYEQYF. CDR3 coding DNA: TGTGCCAGCAGTGAAGCGGCGGTCTACGAGCAGTACTTC. J is TRBJ2-7 and V is TRBV6-1; D not certain. This CDR3 is 13 amino acids long. The V end was cut by 0 bases, the J end by 3 bases, with 6 bases between. Germline V gene sequence: CDR1 MNHNS, CDR2 SASEGT.